The 29 T cell receptor beta chains given below trace back to one sample, sequenced in a study of OX40 agonist ivuxolimab in advanced cancers. Using immunoSEQ multiplex PCR, the repertoire was profiled, and TCRdb retains in-frame clones only, with some absent. The repertoire holds 40,000 to 45,000 clones, with around 90% as singletons. Here the sequenced sample was CD4+ or CD8+ T cells sorted from blood, taken in a trial of the OX40 agonist ivuxolimab. The origin of the receptors is an adult with an advanced solid tumor such as melanoma, head and neck, liver or kidney cancer.

The gene calls are TRBV6-5 and TRBJ1-2; no firm D call. Trimming removed 4 bases from V and 4 bases from J, with 13 bases in between. The V gene's germline CDR1 is MNHEY and CDR2 SVGAGI. The CDR3 is 14 amino acids. CDR3 in DNA: TGTGCCAGCAGTTTCCGCGCCGCTAGCTATGGCTACACCTTC. Its protein product is CASSFRAASYGYTF.

The rearrangement uses TRBV19 and TRBJ2-2, with 13 bases identical to TRBD2. Germline CDR1 reads LNHDA; CDR2 reads SQIVND (reference sequence). The CDR3 has 17 amino acids. Trimming cost V 5 bases and J 6 bases; bases outside gene matches: 9. The CDR3: CASSSGLAGAISGELFF. The CDR3 DNA follows: TGTGCCAGTAGTTCCGGACTAGCGGGAGCCATTTCCGGGGAGCTGTTTTTT.

In DNA form, the CDR3 reads TGCGCCAGCAGCTTAAACCGGGAGAGAACCACAGATACGCAGTATTTT. This translates into CASSLNRERTTDTQYF. The V and J genes are TRBV5-1 and TRBJ2-3, with D possibly TRBD2 on 6 matching bases. There are 16 residues in the CDR3. V dropped 2 bases and J dropped 2 bases, with 15 bases sitting between them. From germline, CDR1 is SGHRS and CDR2 YFSETQ. The variable domain in full, with the rest retrieved from reference TRBV5-1 and TRBJ2-3, is KAGVTQTPRYLIKTRGQQVTLSCSPISGHRSVSWYQQTPGQGLQFLFEYFSETQRNKGNFPGRFSGRQFSNSRSEMNVSTLELGDSALYLCASSLNRERTTDTQYFGPGTRLTVL.

The chain combines TRBV11-2 with TRBJ2-1; 7 positions agree with TRBD2. The CDR3 is made up of 15 amino acids. Trimming cost V 2 bases and J 8 bases; bases outside gene matches: 9. Germline V gene lookup returns CDR1 SGHAT and CDR2 FQNNGV. DNA for the CDR3: TGTGCCAGCAGCTTAACCGGGACTACGAGTCATGAGCAGTTCTTC. Protein sequence: CASSLTGTTSHEQFF.

The rearrangement joins TRBV19 to TRBJ2-1; the D is unclear. The CDR3 is 14 residues long. V lost 4 bases and J 4 bases, leaving 11 bases between the germline ends. Per germline, CDR1 LNHDA and CDR2 SQIVND (reference sequence). The CDR3 DNA reads TGTGCCAGTAGTAGCCTCGGGCAGTACAATGAGCAGTTCTTC. Translating it yields CASSSLGQYNEQFF.

The chain couples TRBV9 to TRBJ2-3; 12 nucleotides align to TRBD2. J lost 1 base, V lost 4 bases, and 10 bases had no gene match. The CDR3 has 18 amino acids. The germline CDR1 and CDR2 sequences are SGDLS and YYNGEE. DNA for the CDR3: TGTGCCAGCAGCTCCCCCCGGACTAGCGGGATGGGCACAGATACGCAGTATTTT. Translated, it gives CASSSPRTSGMGTDTQYF.

This clone is deemed medium-sized. The chain combines TRBV19 with TRBJ2-7; D not certain. Trimming shortened V by 8 bases and J by 2 bases, and 10 bases separated the two germline ends. CDR3 length: 12 residues. Looked up from germline, CDR1 is LNHDA and CDR2 is SQIVND (reference sequence). CDR3: CASRQAPYEQYF. The DNA of the CDR3 is TGTGCCAGTCGGCAGGCTCCCTACGAGCAGTACTTC.

This chain links TRBV19 with TRBJ2-1; possibly TRBD1 for D (6 bases). This CDR3 comprises 17 residues. The germline V and J ends were trimmed by 3 bases and 7 bases, with 22 bases remaining between them. Germline V gene data show CDR1 as LNHDA and CDR2 as SQIVND (reference sequence). CDR3 in DNA: TGTGCCAGTAGTATGACACAGGGTACTGGCCTAGTGAATGAGCAGTTCTTC. Translation: CASSMTQGTGLVNEQFF.

This clone showed up just a few times. The chain has TRBV28 and TRBJ2-7; D gene unclear. The CDR3 consists of 12 residues. Germline V gene data show CDR1 as MDHEN and CDR2 as SYDVKM. The V gene lost 1 base and the J gene lost 6 bases, with 7 bases spanning the gap. This CDR3 reads CASSLLASEQYF. The CDR3 DNA is TGTGCCAGCAGTTTATTAGCCTCCGAGCAGTACTTC. Full variable domain (missing parts from reference TRBV28 and TRBJ2-7): DVKVTQSSRYLVKRTGEKVFLECVQDMDHENMFWYRQDPGLGLRLIYFSYDVKMKEKGDIPEGYSVSREKKERFSLILESASTNQTSMYLCASSLLASEQYFGPGTRLTVT.

The chain links TRBV21-1 to TRBJ2-1; the table's D call, TRBD1, has no DNA check behind it. TRBV21-1 is a pseudogene. The CDR3 has 15 residues. The CDR3 sequence is CASSTNREGDNEQFF. The CDR3, as DNA: TGTGCCAGCAGCACCAACAGGGAAGGGGACAATGAGCAGTTCTTC.

This clone was counted between two and nine times. The V and J genes are TRBV9 and TRBJ1-1; 8 bases match TRBD1. The germline V gene encodes CDR1 SGDLS and CDR2 YYNGEE. This CDR3 is built from 14 residues. V gave up 4 bases and J gave up 1 base; unmatched junction bases: 3. The CDR3 DNA reads TGTGCCAGCAGCCCGACAGGGGCGAACACTGAAGCTTTCTTT. Protein: CASSPTGANTEAFF.

The CDR3 sequence is CASSEPDRGTYEQYF. As DNA, the CDR3 is TGTGCCAGCAGTGAACCCGACAGAGGCACCTACGAGCAGTACTTC. The V gene is TRBV6-1, the J gene TRBJ2-7; D possibly corresponds to TRBD1 (5 bases). The V gene's germline CDR1 is MNHNS and CDR2 SASEGT. The CDR3 loop spans 15 amino acids. Deletions cut 2 bases from V and 2 bases from J, with 13 bases between.

This chain links TRBV10-3 with TRBJ2-7; D is perhaps TRBD2 (5 bases). The CDR3 extends over 14 amino acids. Germline CDR1 is ENHRY and CDR2 is SYGVKD. Trimming took 6 bases from V and 0 from J, leaving 12 bases between them. The CDR3 here is CAIRGDVSSYEQYF. For the CDR3, the DNA is TGTGCCATCAGGGGAGACGTCAGCTCCTACGAGCAGTACTTC.

The chain uses TRBV5-4 and TRBJ2-2; perhaps TRBD2 as D (6 bases). The CDR3 loop spans 14 amino acids. Between the trimmed V and J ends, which lost 6 bases and 1 base, there was a span of 10 bases. CDR1 and CDR2 from the germline V gene are SGHNT and YYREEE (reference sequence). This chain's CDR3 is CASMEGENTGELFF. Here the CDR3 DNA reads TGTGCCAGCATGGAGGGTGAGAACACCGGGGAGCTGTTTTTT.

This CDR3 reads CASSPGRNTDTQYF. The CDR3, as DNA: TGTGCCAGCAGCCCGGGGCGGAACACAGATACGCAGTATTTT. The V gene is TRBV2, the J gene TRBJ2-3; D tentatively reads TRBD1 or TRBD2 (5 bases each). The CDR3 has 14 amino acids. CDR1 is SNHLY, CDR2 FYNNEI, per germline. The V gene lost 6 bases and the J gene lost 2 bases, with 12 bases spanning the gap.

The chain carries TRBV6-5 and TRBJ2-7, with D uncertain. The germline gives CDR1 MNHEY, CDR2 SVGAGI. The CDR3 has 13 residues. Trimming cost V 5 bases and J 5 bases, with 13 bases left between them. The CDR3 sequence is CASSPGLGNEQYF. The CDR3 nucleotides read TGTGCCAGCAGTCCCGGATTGGGGAACGAGCAGTACTTC.

The V gene is TRBV30, the J gene TRBJ2-2; possibly TRBD1 for D (6 bases). V gave up 3 bases and J gave up 1 base, with 9 bases separating them. This CDR3 contains 14 residues. Germline loops: CDR1 GTSNPN, CDR2 SVGIG (reference sequence). DNA of the CDR3: TGTGCCTGGAGCGGGACATTGAACACCGGGGAGCTGTTTTTT. This gives the protein CAWSGTLNTGELFF.

The chain is built from TRBV4-2 and TRBJ1-2; 8 bases are a match to TRBD1. Germline V gene sequence: CDR1 LGHNA, CDR2 YNFKEQ. The CDR3 loop spans 16 amino acids. Germline trimming cut 4 bases from V and 4 bases from J; bases unmatched to any gene: 11. The CDR3 here is CASSPLQTGGIYGYTF. CDR3 nucleotides: TGTGCCAGCAGCCCTTTACAAACAGGGGGTATCTATGGCTACACCTTC.

The gene calls are TRBV10-1 and TRBJ2-3; TRBD2 matches 10 bases. V dropped 3 bases and J dropped 7; count of bases not matched to a gene: 7. From germline, CDR1 is WNHNN and CDR2 SYGVQD (reference sequence). The CDR3 length is 15 residues. The CDR3 DNA sequence: TGCGCCAGCAGTGAACTAGCGGGATTGGGAAATACGCAGTATTTT. This encodes CASSELAGLGNTQYF.

The J gene is TRBJ2-5, the V gene TRBV5-1; D may be TRBD1 or TRBD2 (5 bases each). The CDR3 covers 14 residues. V was pared by 4 bases and J by 2 bases, with 12 bases between. Germline CDR1 and CDR2: SGHRS and YFSETQ. The CDR3 sequence: CASSPVGAQETQYF. CDR3 in DNA: TGCGCCAGCAGCCCCGTCGGGGCACAAGAGACCCAGTACTTC. The full variable domain, its missing parts supplied by reference TRBV5-1 and TRBJ2-5, is KAGVTQTPRYLIKTRGQQVTLSCSPISGHRSVSWYQQTPGQGLQFLFEYFSETQRNKGNFPGRFSGRQFSNSRSEMNVSTLELGDSALYLCASSPVGAQETQYFGPGTRLLVL.

This chain joins TRBV11-2 and TRBJ2-1, with D uncertain. Trimming took off 5 bases at V and 0 bases at J, with 11 bases between the two ends. This CDR3 is built from 15 residues. CDR1 is SGHAT and CDR2 is FQNNGV in the germline V gene. Here the CDR3 reads CASSPSPSSYNEQFF. Here the CDR3 DNA reads TGTGCCAGCAGCCCTTCACCGAGCTCCTACAATGAGCAGTTCTTC.

The chain employs TRBV5-1 and TRBJ2-1; TRBD2 matches at 9 bases. The germline V gene encodes CDR1 SGHRS and CDR2 YFSETQ. The V gene end was trimmed by 3 bases and the J gene end by 4 bases; junction bases not matched to a gene: 8. CDR3 length: 16 residues. The CDR3 loop is CASSSYSGRGYNEQFF. As DNA, the CDR3 is TGCGCCAGCAGCTCATATAGCGGGAGAGGGTACAATGAGCAGTTCTTC.

This chain connects TRBV6-1 to TRBJ2-7; 7 positions match TRBD1. With V trimmed by 7 bases and J by 2 bases, 11 bases remained unmatched. The CDR3 has 15 amino acids. The germline gives CDR1 MNHNS, CDR2 SASEGT. The CDR3 loop is CASKTDGTDPYEQYF. The CDR3 DNA reads TGTGCCAGCAAGACGGACGGGACAGATCCCTACGAGCAGTACTTC.

The rearrangement links TRBV9 to TRBJ2-5; D is perhaps TRBD1 (6 bases). Germline values: CDR1 SGDLS, CDR2 YYNGEE. Trimming stripped 4 bases from V and 1 base from J, with 11 bases between. This CDR3 has 14 residues. The CDR3 bases are TGTGCCAGCAGCTCGGACAGTTTCCAAGAGACCCAGTACTTC. This encodes CASSSDSFQETQYF.

The J gene is TRBJ1-4, the V gene TRBV21-1. TRBV21-1 is a listed pseudogene. This CDR3 comprises 18 residues. The CDR3 is CASSKAPRRSTSNEKLFF. The CDR3 DNA sequence: TGTGCCAGCAGCAAAGCGCCCAGGCGGTCCACTTCTAATGAAAAACTGTTTTTT.

This chain joins TRBV19 and TRBJ1-4; 7 bases are a match to TRBD1. The CDR3 is 17 amino acids. CDR1 LNHDA and CDR2 SQIVND come from the germline V gene (reference sequence). Trimming at V came to 6 bases and at J to 0 bases, leaving 10 bases not matched to a gene. The CDR3 nucleotides are TGTGCCAGTAGCCTAGATCGACAGGGACCAACTAATGAAAAACTGTTTTTT. Amino acid sequence: CASSLDRQGPTNEKLFF.

The chain employs TRBV5-1 and TRBJ2-3; the D is unclear. There are 12 residues in the CDR3. With 0 bases removed from V and 13 bases from J, the gap between germline ends came to 12 bases. Germline V gene data show CDR1 as SGHRS and CDR2 as YFSETQ. The CDR3 protein is CASSLDPPWKYF. CDR3 nucleotides: TGCGCCAGCAGCTTGGACCCACCGTGGAAGTATTTT.

The chain combines TRBV28 with TRBJ2-1; D call uncertain. Germline V gene lookup returns CDR1 MDHEN and CDR2 SYDVKM. The V end lost 2 bases, the J end lost 3 bases, and 17 bases lay between the germline ends. The CDR3 runs 17 residues. This chain's CDR3 is CASSLVPSTPLYNEQFF. For the CDR3, the DNA is TGTGCCAGCAGTTTAGTTCCCTCGACTCCCCTCTACAATGAGCAGTTCTTC.

The rearrangement uses TRBV28 and TRBJ2-7; 8 nucleotides agree with TRBD1. The CDR3 contains 15 residues. J was trimmed by 4 bases and V by 5 bases; bases with no gene match: 10. Germline V gene data show CDR1 as MDHEN and CDR2 as SYDVKM. CDR3 protein: CASSLYRGRIYEQYF. In DNA, the CDR3 is TGTGCCAGCAGTCTTTACAGGGGGAGGATTTACGAGCAGTACTTC. Full variable domain (remainder filled in from reference TRBV28 and TRBJ2-7): DVKVTQSSRYLVKRTGEKVFLECVQDMDHENMFWYRQDPGLGLRLIYFSYDVKMKEKGDIPEGYSVSREKKERFSLILESASTNQTSMYLCASSLYRGRIYEQYFGPGTRLTVT.